The clone carrying this T cell receptor beta chain has just a few counts. Its matching antigen is unknown. The method was immunoSEQ multiplex PCR; TCRdb's version includes in-frame clones alone and lacks a portion of them. The sample carries about 34,000 clones, approximately 83% recorded once. This specimen belongs to a study of STAT3 mutations in large granular lymphocyte leukemia. The CDR3 loop spans 9 amino acids. V was clipped by 8 bases and J by 4 bases, with 3 bases between them. Germline assignment: CDR1 ENHRY and CDR2 SYGVKD. Overall study results and limits: In T-cell large granular lymphocyte leukemia, about half of patients showed multiple immunodominant subclonotypes.

The receptor was isolated from a man in his 60s with T-cell large granular lymphocyte leukemia. Some clones in this sample may be carry-over from other donors' samples. Sequenced: peripheral blood mononuclear cells. The genes are TRBV10-3 and TRBJ2-7; no firm D call. The CDR3 protein is CAIGYEQYF. The CDR3 DNA is TGTGCCATCGGGTACGAGCAGTACTTC.